This TCR beta chain appears in the sequencing data of a study of blood T cell dynamics during melanoma immunotherapy. Study-wide background: Standard first-line treatment here was pembrolizumab or nivolumab plus ipilimumab in metastatic melanoma. Study-level results: Disease-control patients' PBMC repertoires became either more clonal or more diverse at W3. The study could not tell melanoma-specific clones from general immune activation.

The repertoire was sequenced with immunoSEQ multiplex PCR; TCRdb's copy has only in-frame clones and lacks some. The table lists thousands of clones, roughly 85% of them singletons. Time point described: week 3, after first cycle of checkpoint inhibitor. As concerns this clone: The antigen is not known.

CDR3 length: 16 residues. The germline V gene encodes CDR1 LNHDA and CDR2 SQIVND (reference sequence). The V end lost 5 bases, the J end lost 2 bases, and 16 bases lay between the germline ends. The genes are TRBV19 and TRBJ1-3; D is ambiguous. Sample: blood, taken from a patient treated with checkpoint blockade. This TCR derives from a human donor with melanoma. The CDR3 is CASSPRRLRTGNTIYF. The CDR3 DNA follows: TGTGCCAGTAGTCCGAGGAGGCTTCGGACTGGAAACACCATATATTTT. The full variable domain, with the rest looked up from reference TRBV19 and TRBJ1-3, is DGGITQSPKYLFRKEGQNVTLSCEQNLNHDAMYWYRQDPGQGLRLIYYSQIVNDFQKGDIAEGYSVSREKKESFPLTVTSAQKNPTAFYLCASSPRRLRTGNTIYFGEGSWLTVV.